This T cell receptor beta chain was identified in a study of shared clonotypes between healthy human individuals (dated by TCRdb to 2018 to 2021). Turning to the overall study: A few men and two women, aged 18 to 49 years, made up the cohort. For each donor, three plates each were used for CD4 naive and CD4 memory, two plates were used for CD8 naive, and one plate was used for CD8 memory. To estimate repertoire size and how much clonotype sharing occurs between individuals, the study deeply sequenced the blood TCR repertoires of about five healthy adults. Different laboratories and diverse techniques were used to prepare libraries and sequence TCR repertoires, to increase sequencing depth and limit assay-specific biases. Between about 0.85 and 8.9 billion PBMCs per donor were obtained by leukapheresis. Findings and caveats that apply to the study as a whole: Compared with non-shared clonotypes, clonotypes shared by all four sorted-subset donors had higher generation probabilities. Estimated clonotype richness was generally larger for naive than for memory subsets. Sampling was restricted to blood, and TCR repertoires in tissues likely differ from the TCR repertoires found in blood. The small number of donors limited the genetic and exposure-history diversity represented. Incomplete sequencing was indicated by rarefaction of sorted-subset datasets, despite the large sequencing depth. About 5% of naive CD4, roughly 3.6% of naive CD8, around 2.3% of memory CD4, and roughly 0.4% of memory CD8 clonotypes were shared across several donors. Pairwise subsampling indicated that sequencing depth was expected to affect the degree of clonotype sharing among donors.

Concerning this clone itself: Its antigen remains undetermined. No per-base quality is available; no much larger clone lies one base away.

Using the deep immunoSEQ assay, multiplex PCR amplified TCR CDR3 regions from genomic DNA. Extracted genomic DNA from each cell subset was spread evenly across all wells of several immunoSEQ 96-well plates, with each plate serving as a replicate. For sorted subsets, about 200 ng genomic DNA, equal to tens of thousands of T cell genomes, was loaded into each replicate PCR. The purified libraries were quantified using a Qubit 3.0 fluorometer, sized with a Bioanalyzer 2100, and then quantified again using the KAPA Library Quantification kit. Each immunoSEQ 96-well plate was sequenced on its own single-read 150-cycle Illumina NextSeq 550 flow cell. The original pipeline was this. The immunoSEQ output contained only junctional sequences without quality scores, so filtering could not match that applied to full-length reads. To assign V/J genes and CDR3, sequences were annotated using PyIR, a Python wrapper for IgBLAST v1.9, with IMGT germline references. Any read was removed if the V/J assignment was weak (E-value above 1e-6), the CDR3 was missing, or the read contained stop codons, out-of-frame junctions, or ambiguous translated residues. V3J clonotypes were defined by identical inferred V gene, J gene, and CDR3 amino acid sequence. The percentage overlap between two repertoires was calculated by dividing the number of shared unique clonotypes by the size of the smaller repertoire. Richness of each repertoire was evaluated using RTK rarefaction, the Chao1 estimator, and Recon v2.1 estimates of unobserved clonotypes. For all TCRbeta clonotypes obtained by the gDNA method from several donors, generation probabilities were computed with OLGA. TCRdb took this table from immuneACCESS and kept in-frame rearrangements with V and J called. Such tables lack part of the clones; where checked against another copy, unresolved V genes explain under half of the gap, and the rest is unexplained. The V and J calls and the clone size are those of that table, but D and trimming were determined from the DNA. The sample yields about 1.1 million clones; around 77% were counted once. The top ten clones comprise 0.89% of the sample.

The germline V gene specifies SGHTS as CDR1 and YDEGEE as CDR2. V drops 4 bases and J drops 6 bases, leaving 19 bases in between. The CDR3 goes from the cysteine to the phenylalanine over 16 residues. Only CDR3 DNA remains: 48 bases, in frame from the first base. The donors were healthy, HIV-negative adults who had no recently reported acute infections or vaccinations. All donors were Caucasian adults living in Nashville, Tennessee, USA. CD4+ T cells were enriched by magnetic negative selection, after which naive cells were positively selected on CD45RA and the negative fraction was taken as the memory subset. After blood collection by leukapheresis, PBMCs were isolated using Ficoll-Histopaque density gradient centrifugation and then cryopreserved in the vapor phase of liquid nitrogen. Analytical flow cytometry was used to check the purity and quantity of every magnetically sorted T cell population. Genomic DNA was isolated from each sorted fraction and quantified by UV absorbance on a Nanodrop 2000c.

The V and J genes are TRBV5-8 and TRBJ1-4; TRBD1 might be the D gene, on 6 matching bases. The TCR sequence derives from a man between 18 and 29 years old in good health. Some clones in this sample may be carry-over from other donors' samples. Input material: memory CD4+ T cells from PBMCs. This specimen's cell subset or site label, interpreted: CD45RA-negative fraction. The CDR3 here reads CASSLGATVKHEKLFF. The bases read TGTGCCAGCAGCCTGGGGGCGACAGTTAAGCATGAAAAACTGTTTTTT. Here the CDR3 is joined to the reference TRBV5-8 and TRBJ1-4 genes, and the full variable domain is: EAGVTQSPTHLIKTRGQQATLRCSPISGHTSVYWYQQALGLGLQFLLWYDEGEERNRGNFPPRFSGRQFPNYSSELNVNALELEDSALYLCASSLGATVKHEKLFFGSGTQLSVL.